This T cell receptor (beta chain) was identified in a study of OX40 agonist ivuxolimab in advanced cancers. About the study: Administration of intravenous ivuxolimab to patients occurred every 2 weeks at 0.01 to 10 mg/kg.

Regarding the study as a whole: More expanded clones were found, on average, in CD8+ than in CD4+ T cells.

CDR3 length equals 14 residues. V was clipped by 6 bases and J by 5 bases; unmatched bases: 8. Germline CDR1 and CDR2: SNHLY and FYNNEI. Using immunoSEQ multiplex PCR, the repertoire was profiled, and TCRdb retains in-frame clones only, with some absent. The sample carries 73,000 or so clones, around nine tenths recorded once. This clone was found once. What it binds is unknown. The sequence was collected from an adult with an advanced solid tumor such as melanoma, head and neck, liver or kidney cancer. Sequenced here: CD4+ or CD8+ T cells sorted from blood, sampled in a trial of the OX40 agonist ivuxolimab. The V and J genes are TRBV2 and TRBJ1-1, with 8 positions matching TRBD1. The CDR3 is CASSGQGVITEAFF. DNA of the CDR3: TGTGCCAGCAGCGGACAGGGAGTAATAACTGAAGCTTTCTTT.